This T cell receptor (beta chain) was sequenced during a study of blood T cell repertoires in COVID-19. At the level of the study: Some COVID-19 samples were acute and others convalescent; all came from the United States, Italy and Spain. T cells, B-cell-depleted T cells, or PBMCs provided the cDNA or gDNA that served as material.

V dropped 2 bases and J dropped 6 bases, with 11 bases sitting between them. This CDR3 has 15 residues. From germline, CDR1 is SNHLY and CDR2 FYNNEI. Original data processing: Quantification of nucleated cells was approximated via reference gene primer amplification. Assay: immunoSEQ multiplex PCR; the TCRdb copy retains only in-frame clones and omits some. That table gives V, J and clone size, and the DNA gave D and trimming. The repertoire holds some 120,000 clones, with roughly four fifths as singletons. Input material: peripheral blood. The chain recombines TRBV2 with TRBJ1-6; D remains unclear. The sequence came from a woman aged 55-70 years with acute or convalescent COVID-19. CDR3 in amino acids: CASSEWPTTNSPLHF. DNA of the CDR3: TGTGCCAGCAGTGAATGGCCCACAACTAATTCACCCCTCCACTTT.